This TCR beta chain was sequenced during a study of tumor and adjacent non-tumor tissue in lung cancer. TCRbeta libraries were built with three rounds of nested PCR, modified from ARM-PCR. TCRdb recomputed calls from the multiplex PCR reads with MiXCR, one row per CDR3 protein. Counted here are 130,000 or so distinct CDR3 sequences, over 65% occurring once; the ten biggest clones make up 9.5% to 15%. No cell sorting was done before RNA was extracted from the tissue. Whole-study findings and limits: Patients with more diverse tumor TCRs had worse survival. Significantly higher TCR diversity was found in tumor than normal lung.

Germline V CDR1 and CDR2: LGHNA, YNFKEQ. V lost 9 bases and J lost 6; bases outside the gene matches: 18. The length of the CDR3 is 16 residues. Points on this clonotype: Its cognate antigen is unknown.

The specimen was lung tumor tissue. This chain connects TRBV4-2 to TRBJ2-7; 9 bases match TRBD2. The TCR originated in a man between 25 and 39 years old with non-small cell lung cancer. The CDR3 here is CARCQEATSGGVEQYF. The CDR3, as DNA: TGTGCCAGGTGCCAAGAAGCGACTAGCGGAGGAGTCGAGCAGTACTTC.